One and the same sample provided the 7 T cell receptor beta chains below, sequenced in a study of T cell changes during pregnancy in multiple sclerosis. The data were produced by immunoSEQ multiplex PCR, yet TCRdb's version contains in-frame clones alone and is incomplete. The sample has 90,000 or so clones, 75% to 95% seen once. The specimen was peripheral blood, collected in the first trimester of pregnancy. These TCRs come from a female donor in good health, enrolled as a control in a pregnancy study.

The CDR3 DNA follows: TGTGCCAGCAGCAAAGAGACTAGTCCCCAAGAGACCCAGTACTTC. Translation gives CASSKETSPQETQYF. The chain is built from TRBV21-1 and TRBJ2-5; no DNA check was done on the table's D call, TRBD2. TRBV21-1 is flagged as a pseudogene. The CDR3 length is 15 residues.

The gene calls are TRBV7-2 and TRBJ1-4; maybe TRBD1 (5 bases). The CDR3 has 17 residues. V lost 1 base and J lost 3, with 15 bases in between. Germline CDR1 and CDR2: SGHTA and FQGNSA. CDR3 protein: CASSLDRGRWANEKLFF. For the CDR3, the DNA is TGTGCCAGCAGCTTAGACCGGGGGAGGTGGGCTAATGAAAAACTGTTTTTT. The entire variable domain, with the rest obtained from reference TRBV7-2 and TRBJ1-4, is as follows: GAGVSQSPSNKVTEKGKDVELRCDPISGHTALYWYRQSLGQGLEFLIYFQGNSAPDKSGLPSDRFSAERTGGSVSTLTIQRTQQEDSAVYLCASSLDRGRWANEKLFFGSGTQLSVL.

This clone was recorded once. V and J are TRBV18 and TRBJ1-2, with D tentatively TRBD1 (6 bases). CDR1 is KGHSH, CDR2 LQKENI, per germline. V lost 0 bases and J 4 bases, leaving 15 bases between the germline ends. The CDR3 loop spans 16 amino acids. Written as DNA, the CDR3 is TGTGCCAGCTCACCACCAGGGACACCTACCCTCTATGGCTACACCTTC. As protein: CASSPPGTPTLYGYTF. The variable domain in full, with the rest retrieved from reference TRBV18 and TRBJ1-2, is NAGVMQNPRHLVRRRGQEARLRCSPMKGHSHVYWYRQLPEEGLKFMVYLQKENIIDESGMPKERFSAEFPKEGPSILRIQQVVRGDSAAYFCASSPPGTPTLYGYTFGSGTRLTVV.

The V call is TRBV5-1, the J call TRBJ2-5; 9 nucleotides match TRBD1. The ends lost 4 bases at V and 4 bases at J; junction bases unmatched: 8. Germline V gene lookup returns CDR1 SGHRS and CDR2 YFSETQ. CDR3 length: 15 residues. CDR3 amino acids: CASSRTGTGTETQYF. DNA of the CDR3: TGCGCCAGCAGCCGAACCGGGACAGGGACAGAGACCCAGTACTTC.

This chain uses TRBV7-9 with TRBJ2-3; 10 bases fit TRBD2. The CDR3 has 16 amino acids. Germline values: CDR1 SEHNR, CDR2 FQNEAQ (reference sequence). V dropped 6 bases and J dropped 4; count of bases not matched to a gene: 10. The DNA of the CDR3 is TGTGCCAGCAGATATAAAAGCGGGGGGGCTGCAGATACGCAGTATTTT. Its protein product is CASRYKSGGAADTQYF.

There are a few counts of this clone. The chain uses TRBV7-8 and TRBJ1-4, with D maybe TRBD1 (6 bases). In germline, CDR1 is SGHVS, CDR2 FQNEAQ. Trimming took 8 bases from V and 0 from J, leaving 13 bases between them. The CDR3 loop spans 15 amino acids. The chain's CDR3 is CASLRTASTNEKLFF. CDR3 sequence (DNA): TGTGCCAGCCTACGGACAGCTTCAACTAATGAAAAACTGTTTTTT. The full variable domain, with the rest looked up from reference TRBV7-8 and TRBJ1-4, is GAGVSQSPRYKVAKRGQDVALRCDPISGHVSLFWYQQALGQGPEFLTYFQNEAQLDKSGLPSDRFFAERPEGSVSTLKIQRTQQEDSAVYLCASLRTASTNEKLFFGSGTQLSVL.

The chain is built from TRBV28 and TRBJ2-7; D unresolved. Germline V CDR1 and CDR2: MDHEN, SYDVKM. The length of the CDR3 is 13 residues. Trimming pared 8 bases from V and 2 bases from J, leaving 13 bases between. The DNA of the CDR3 is TGTGCCAGCGGCATCCCGTCGACCTACGAGCAGTACTTC. The encoded protein is CASGIPSTYEQYF.